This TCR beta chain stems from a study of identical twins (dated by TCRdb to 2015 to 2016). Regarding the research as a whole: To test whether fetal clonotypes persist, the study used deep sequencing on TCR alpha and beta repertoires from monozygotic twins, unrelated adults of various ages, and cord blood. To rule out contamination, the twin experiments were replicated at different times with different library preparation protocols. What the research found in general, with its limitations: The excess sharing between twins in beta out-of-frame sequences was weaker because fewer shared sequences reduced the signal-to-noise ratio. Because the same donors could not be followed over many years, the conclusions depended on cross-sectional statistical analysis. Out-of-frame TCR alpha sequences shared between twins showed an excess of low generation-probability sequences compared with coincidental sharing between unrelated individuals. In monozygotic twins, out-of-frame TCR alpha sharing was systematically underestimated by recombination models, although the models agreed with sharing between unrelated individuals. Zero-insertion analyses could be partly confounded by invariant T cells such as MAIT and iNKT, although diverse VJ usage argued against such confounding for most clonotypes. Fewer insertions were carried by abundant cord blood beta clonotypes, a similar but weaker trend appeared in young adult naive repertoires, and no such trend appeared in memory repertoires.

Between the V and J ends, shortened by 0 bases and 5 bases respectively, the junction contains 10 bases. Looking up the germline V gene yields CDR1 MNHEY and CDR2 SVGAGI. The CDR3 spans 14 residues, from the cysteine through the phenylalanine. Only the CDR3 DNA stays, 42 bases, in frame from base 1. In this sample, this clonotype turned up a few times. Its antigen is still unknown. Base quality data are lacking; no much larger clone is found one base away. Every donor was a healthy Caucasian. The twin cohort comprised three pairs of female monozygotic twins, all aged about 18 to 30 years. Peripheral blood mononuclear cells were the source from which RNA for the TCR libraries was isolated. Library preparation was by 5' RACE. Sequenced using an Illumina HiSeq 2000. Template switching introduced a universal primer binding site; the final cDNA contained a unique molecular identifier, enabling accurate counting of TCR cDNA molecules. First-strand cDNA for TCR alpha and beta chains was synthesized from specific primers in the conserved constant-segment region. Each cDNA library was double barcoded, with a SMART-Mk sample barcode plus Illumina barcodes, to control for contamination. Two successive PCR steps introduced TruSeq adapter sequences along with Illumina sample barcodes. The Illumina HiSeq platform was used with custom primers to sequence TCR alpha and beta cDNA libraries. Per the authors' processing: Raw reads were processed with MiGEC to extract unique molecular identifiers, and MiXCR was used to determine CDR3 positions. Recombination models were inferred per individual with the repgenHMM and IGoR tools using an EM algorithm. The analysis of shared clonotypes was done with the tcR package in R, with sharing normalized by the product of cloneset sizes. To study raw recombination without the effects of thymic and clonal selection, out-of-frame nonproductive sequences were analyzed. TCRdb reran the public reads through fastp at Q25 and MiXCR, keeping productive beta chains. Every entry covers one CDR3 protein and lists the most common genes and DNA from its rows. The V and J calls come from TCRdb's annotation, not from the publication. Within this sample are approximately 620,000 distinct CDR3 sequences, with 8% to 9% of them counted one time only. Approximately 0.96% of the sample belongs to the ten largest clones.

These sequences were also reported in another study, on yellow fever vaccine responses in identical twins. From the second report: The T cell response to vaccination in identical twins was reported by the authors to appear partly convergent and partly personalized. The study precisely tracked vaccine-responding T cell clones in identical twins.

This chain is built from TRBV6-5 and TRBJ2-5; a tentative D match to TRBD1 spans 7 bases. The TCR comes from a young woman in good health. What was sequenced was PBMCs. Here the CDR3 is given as CASSYSAGGETQYF. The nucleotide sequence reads TGTGCCAGCAGTTACTCAGCAGGGGGGGAGACCCAGTACTTC.